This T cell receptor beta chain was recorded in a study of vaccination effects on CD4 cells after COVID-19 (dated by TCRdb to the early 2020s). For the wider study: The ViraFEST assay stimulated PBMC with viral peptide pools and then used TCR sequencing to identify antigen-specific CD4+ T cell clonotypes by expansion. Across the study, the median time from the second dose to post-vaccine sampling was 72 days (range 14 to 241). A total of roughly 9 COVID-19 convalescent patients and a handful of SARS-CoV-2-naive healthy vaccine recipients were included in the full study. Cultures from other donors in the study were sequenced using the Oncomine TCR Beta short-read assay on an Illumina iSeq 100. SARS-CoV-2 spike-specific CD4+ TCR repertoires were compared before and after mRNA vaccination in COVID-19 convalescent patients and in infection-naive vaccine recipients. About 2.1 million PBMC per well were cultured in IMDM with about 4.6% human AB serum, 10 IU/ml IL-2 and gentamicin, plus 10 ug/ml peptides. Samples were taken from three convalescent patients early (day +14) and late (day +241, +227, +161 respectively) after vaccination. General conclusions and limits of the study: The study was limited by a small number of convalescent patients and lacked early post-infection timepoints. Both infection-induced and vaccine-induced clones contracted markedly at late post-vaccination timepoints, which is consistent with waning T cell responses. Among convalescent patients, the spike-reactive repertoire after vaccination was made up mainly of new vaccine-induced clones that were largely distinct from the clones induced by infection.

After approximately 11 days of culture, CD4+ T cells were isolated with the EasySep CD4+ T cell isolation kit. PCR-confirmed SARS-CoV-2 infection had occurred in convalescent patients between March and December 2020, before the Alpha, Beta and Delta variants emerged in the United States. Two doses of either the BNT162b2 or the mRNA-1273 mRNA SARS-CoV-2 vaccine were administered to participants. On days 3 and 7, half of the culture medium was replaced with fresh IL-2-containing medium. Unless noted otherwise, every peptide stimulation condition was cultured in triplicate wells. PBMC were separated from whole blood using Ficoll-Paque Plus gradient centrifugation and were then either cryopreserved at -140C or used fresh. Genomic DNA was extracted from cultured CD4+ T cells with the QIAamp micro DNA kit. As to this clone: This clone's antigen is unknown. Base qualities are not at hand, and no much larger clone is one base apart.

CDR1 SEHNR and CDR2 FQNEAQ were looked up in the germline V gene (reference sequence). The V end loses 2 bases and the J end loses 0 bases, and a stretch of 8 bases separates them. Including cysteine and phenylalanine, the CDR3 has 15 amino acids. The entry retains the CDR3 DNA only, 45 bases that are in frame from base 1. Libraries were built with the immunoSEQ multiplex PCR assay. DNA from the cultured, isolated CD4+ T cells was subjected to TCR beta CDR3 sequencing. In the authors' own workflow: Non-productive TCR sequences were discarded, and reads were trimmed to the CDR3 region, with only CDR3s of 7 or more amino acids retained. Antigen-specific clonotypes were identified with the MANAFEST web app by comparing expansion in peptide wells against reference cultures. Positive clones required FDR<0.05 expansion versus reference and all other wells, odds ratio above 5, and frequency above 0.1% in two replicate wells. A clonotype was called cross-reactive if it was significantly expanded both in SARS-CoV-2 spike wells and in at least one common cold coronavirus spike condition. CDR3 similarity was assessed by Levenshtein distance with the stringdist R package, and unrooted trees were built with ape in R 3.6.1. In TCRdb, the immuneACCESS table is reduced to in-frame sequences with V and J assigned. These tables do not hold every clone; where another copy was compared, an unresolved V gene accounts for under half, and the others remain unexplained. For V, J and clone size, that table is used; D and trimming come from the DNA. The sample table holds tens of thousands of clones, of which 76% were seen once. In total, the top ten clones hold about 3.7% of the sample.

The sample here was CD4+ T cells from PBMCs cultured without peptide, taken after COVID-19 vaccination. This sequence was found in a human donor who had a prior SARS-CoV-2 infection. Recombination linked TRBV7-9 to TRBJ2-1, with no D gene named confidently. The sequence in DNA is TGTGCCAGCAGCTTATTTCGCGGCTCCTACAATGAGCAGTTCTTC. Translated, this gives CASSLFRGSYNEQFF.